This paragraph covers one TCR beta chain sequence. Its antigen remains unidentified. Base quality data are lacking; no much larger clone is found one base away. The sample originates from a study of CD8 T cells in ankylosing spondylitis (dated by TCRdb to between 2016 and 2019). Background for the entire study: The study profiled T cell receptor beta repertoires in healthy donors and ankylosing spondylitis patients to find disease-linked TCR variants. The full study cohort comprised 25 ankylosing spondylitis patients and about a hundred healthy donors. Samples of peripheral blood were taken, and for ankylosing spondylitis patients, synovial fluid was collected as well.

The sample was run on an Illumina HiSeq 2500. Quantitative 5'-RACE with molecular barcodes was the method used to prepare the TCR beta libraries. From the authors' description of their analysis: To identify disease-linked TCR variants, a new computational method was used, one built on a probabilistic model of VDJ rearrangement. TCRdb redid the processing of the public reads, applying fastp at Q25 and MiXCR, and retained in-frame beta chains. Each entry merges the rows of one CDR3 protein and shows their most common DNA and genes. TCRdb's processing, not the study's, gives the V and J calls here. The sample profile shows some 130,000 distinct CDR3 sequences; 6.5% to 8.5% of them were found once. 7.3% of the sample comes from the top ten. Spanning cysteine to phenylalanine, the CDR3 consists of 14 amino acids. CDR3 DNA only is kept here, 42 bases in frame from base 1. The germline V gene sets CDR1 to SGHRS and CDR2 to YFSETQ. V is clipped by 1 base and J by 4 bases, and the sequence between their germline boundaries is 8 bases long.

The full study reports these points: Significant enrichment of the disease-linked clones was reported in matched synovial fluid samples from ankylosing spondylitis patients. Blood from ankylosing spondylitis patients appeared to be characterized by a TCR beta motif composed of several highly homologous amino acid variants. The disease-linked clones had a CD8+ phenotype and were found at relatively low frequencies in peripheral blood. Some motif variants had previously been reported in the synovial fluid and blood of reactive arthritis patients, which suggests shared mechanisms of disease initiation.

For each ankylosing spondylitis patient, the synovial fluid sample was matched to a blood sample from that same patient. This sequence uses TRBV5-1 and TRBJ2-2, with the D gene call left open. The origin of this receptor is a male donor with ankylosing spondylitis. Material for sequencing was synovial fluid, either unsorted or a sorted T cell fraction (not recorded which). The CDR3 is CASSLRDSTGELFF. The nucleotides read TGCGCCAGCAGCTTGAGGGATAGCACCGGGGAGCTGTTTTTT.